Reported below is one T cell receptor (beta chain). The sample belongs to a study of patients and donors after allogeneic stem cell transplantation. TCRdb reprocessed the RT-PCR reads with MiXCR, giving one entry per CDR3 protein. The data contain under 200,000 distinct CDR3 sequences, approximately 30% of them singletons. CDR1 SQVTM and CDR2 ANQGSEA come from the germline V gene. V was pared by 2 bases and J by 3 bases, with 7 bases between. This CDR3 is built from 12 residues. The receptor comes from a human donor who was either an allogeneic HSCT recipient or a stem cell or donor lymphocyte infusion donor (not recorded which). It is not recorded whose cells these are; they may come from a transplant donor. The J gene is TRBJ1-1, the V gene TRBV29-1; D is ambiguous. What was sequenced was blood, either unsorted or a sorted T cell fraction (not recorded which). CDR3 nucleotide sequence: TGCAGCGTTGAAAAGCGGGACACTGAAGCTTTCTTT. Protein: CSVEKRDTEAFF.